This T cell receptor beta chain was identified in a study of CD8+ T cells in alopecia areata. Study information: The study gave treated patients oral tofacitinib at 5 to 10 mg twice daily.

This clone was seen a single time. Reverse transcribed after extraction, RNA yielded cDNA as the sequencing template. Repertoires were generated with immunoSEQ multiplex PCR, while TCRdb's copy carries only in-frame clones and drops some. The sample yields some 170,000 clones, around 58% seen once. Treatment of the sample: oral pan-JAK inhibitor, 5-10 mg twice daily. Specimens obtained from alopecia areata patients comprised lesional scalp punch biopsies and peripheral blood. Starting from PBMCs, sorting isolated CD4+ and CD8+ T cells. The sample consisted of CD4+ T cells sorted from blood, taken at week 56, from a patient treated with tofacitinib. The sequence derives from a human donor with alopecia areata.

CDR3 sequence: CASSFDDGGDTF. The CDR3 region has the DNA TGTGCCAGCAGCTTTGATGACGGCGGAGACACCTTC. This sequence joins TRBV5-4 and TRBJ1-2; D unresolved. The CDR3 spans 12 residues. Germline V CDR1 and CDR2: SGHNT, YYREEE (reference sequence). The V end was cut by 2 bases, the J end by 12 bases, with 14 bases between.